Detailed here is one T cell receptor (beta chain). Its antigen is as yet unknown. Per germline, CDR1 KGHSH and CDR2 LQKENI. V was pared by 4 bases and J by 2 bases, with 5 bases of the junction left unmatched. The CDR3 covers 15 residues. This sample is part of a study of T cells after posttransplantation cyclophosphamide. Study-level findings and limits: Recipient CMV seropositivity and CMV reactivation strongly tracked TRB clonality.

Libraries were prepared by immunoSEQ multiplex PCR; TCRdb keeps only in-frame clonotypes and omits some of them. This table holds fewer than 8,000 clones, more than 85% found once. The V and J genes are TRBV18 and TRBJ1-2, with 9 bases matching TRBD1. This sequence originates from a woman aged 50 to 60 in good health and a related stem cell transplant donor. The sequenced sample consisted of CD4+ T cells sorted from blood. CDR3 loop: CASSHGTGKNYGYTF. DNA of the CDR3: TGTGCCAGCTCACATGGGACAGGGAAGAACTATGGCTACACCTTC.